This TCR beta chain was recorded in a study of blood T cell repertoires in COVID-19. The data were produced by immunoSEQ multiplex PCR, yet TCRdb's version contains in-frame clones alone and is incomplete. This table holds around 190,000 clones, more than 60% found once. The junction had 2 bases not matched to a gene; V was cut back by 1 base and J by 4 bases. Germline V CDR1 and CDR2: SGHKS, YYEKEE (reference sequence). The CDR3 contains 14 residues. Sequenced sample: peripheral blood. The rearrangement joins TRBV5-5 to TRBJ1-1; 9 positions agree with TRBD1. The source of this sequence is a woman between 45 and 65 years old with acute or convalescent COVID-19. The CDR3 sequence is CASSLTGGGTEAFF. CDR3 nucleotides: TGTGCCAGCAGCTTGACAGGGGGCGGCACTGAAGCTTTCTTT.